The rows below give T cell receptor beta chains drawn from one sample of a study of blood T cell repertoires in COVID-19. Clones were sequenced by immunoSEQ multiplex PCR, and TCRdb holds only the in-frame ones, with some missing. The sample contains 350,000 to 450,000 clones, 85% of which appear only once. The sample taken for sequencing was peripheral blood. These receptors were obtained from a woman between 18 and 30 years old with acute or convalescent COVID-19. Each CDR3 is given with its conserved first and last residue. Each record gives: clone size, J gene, D gene, V gene, CDR3 protein, CDR3 DNA. A D gene is named only where the DNA matches it firmly. For some rows the clone size is stated as once, few or many, or as a class when expanded; others skip it.

size: -; J: TRBJ2-6; D: -; V: TRBV29-1; CDR3: CSVEGQWSGANVLTF; DNA: TGCAGCGTTGAAGGCCAGTGGAGTGGGGCCAACGTCCTGACTTTC
size: -; J: TRBJ1-4; D: TRBD1; V: TRBV5-1; CDR3: CASSLGDRDYEKLFF; DNA: TGCGCCAGCAGCTTGGGAGACAGGGATTACGAAAAACTGTTTTTT
size: -; J: TRBJ1-4; D: -; V: TRBV6-5; CDR3: CASSSGISEKLFF; DNA: TGTGCCAGCAGTTCAGGGATTAGCGAAAAACTGTTTTTT
size: -; J: TRBJ1-4; D: -; V: TRBV28; CDR3: CASSWEGEREKLFF; DNA: TGTGCCAGCAGTTGGGAGGGCGAGCGGGAAAAACTGTTTTTT
size: once; J: TRBJ2-3; D: TRBD2; V: TRBV7-9; CDR3: CASSLAGTRKITDTQYF; DNA: TGTGCCAGCAGCTTAGCAGGGACTAGAAAAATCACAGATACGCAGTATTTT
size: -; J: TRBJ1-1; D: -; V: TRBV11-1; CDR3: CASSGRGGQTEAFF; DNA: TGTGCCAGCAGCGGACGGGGGGGGCAGACTGAAGCTTTCTTT
size: -; J: TRBJ1-4; D: -; V: TRBV28; CDR3: CASSLTGWEKLFF; DNA: TGTGCCAGCAGTTTAACAGGGTGGGAAAAACTGTTTTTT
size: -; J: TRBJ1-1; D: -; V: TRBV28; CDR3: CASSFGGNTEAFF; DNA: TGTGCCAGCAGTTTTGGCGGGAACACTGAAGCTTTCTTT
size: -; J: TRBJ1-5; D: TRBD1; V: TRBV29-1; CDR3: CSVLGQVNQPQHF; DNA: TGCAGCGTACTGGGACAGGTCAATCAGCCCCAGCATTTT
size: -; J: TRBJ2-7; D: -; V: TRBV6-5; CDR3: CATREAYEQYF; DNA: TGTGCCACCAGGGAGGCCTACGAGCAGTACTTC
size: -; J: TRBJ1-2; D: -; V: TRBV7-6; CDR3: CASSLGVTVEEGYTF; DNA: TGTGCCAGCAGCCTAGGAGTGACTGTGGAGGAAGGCTACACCTTC
size: -; J: TRBJ2-5; D: -; V: TRBV7-2; CDR3: CASSLARGLETQYF; DNA: TGTGCCAGCAGCTTAGCCAGAGGGTTGGAGACCCAGTACTTC
size: -; J: TRBJ1-1; D: TRBD1; V: TRBV2; CDR3: CASSGRTGDVDTEAFF; DNA: TGTGCCAGCAGTGGGAGGACAGGGGATGTCGACACTGAAGCTTTCTTT
size: -; J: TRBJ1-5; D: -; V: TRBV9; CDR3: CASSVAAGNQPQHF; DNA: TGTGCCAGCAGCGTAGCGGCAGGGAATCAGCCCCAGCATTTT
size: few; J: TRBJ1-1; D: TRBD1; V: TRBV11-1; CDR3: CASRPDREGTEAFF; DNA: TGTGCCAGCAGACCGGACAGGGAGGGCACTGAAGCTTTCTTT
size: once; J: TRBJ2-5; D: -; V: TRBV28; CDR3: CASSFSSSPAPEETQYF; DNA: TGTGCCAGCAGTTTTAGCAGTAGCCCGGCGCCGGAGGAGACCCAGTACTTC
size: -; J: TRBJ1-1; D: -; V: TRBV19; CDR3: CASSRDNRKGNTEAFF; DNA: TGTGCCAGTAGCCGGGACAACAGAAAAGGGAACACTGAAGCTTTCTTT
size: -; J: TRBJ2-7; D: TRBD1; V: TRBV27; CDR3: CASGPRDRVYEQYF; DNA: TGTGCCAGCGGCCCCCGGGACAGGGTCTACGAGCAGTACTTC
size: -; J: TRBJ2-1; D: TRBD2; V: TRBV11-3; CDR3: CASSPEGLAVYNEQFF; DNA: TGTGCCAGCAGCCCCGAGGGACTAGCGGTCTACAATGAGCAGTTCTTC
size: -; J: TRBJ2-7; D: -; V: TRBV2; CDR3: CASSPSRGSSYEQYF; DNA: TGTGCCAGCAGTCCCTCCCGGGGGAGCTCCTACGAGCAGTACTTC
size: -; J: TRBJ1-1; D: -; V: TRBV19; CDR3: CASTLLGGELNTEAFF; DNA: TGTGCCAGTACCCTTCTGGGGGGGGAGCTGAACACTGAAGCTTTCTTT
size: -; J: TRBJ1-2; D: -; V: TRBV21-1; CDR3: CASSKIRPRQGYGYTF; DNA: TGTGCCAGCAGCAAAATCCGACCCAGACAGGGCTATGGCTACACCTTC
size: -; J: TRBJ1-1; D: TRBD1; V: TRBV6-5; CDR3: CASRDRGAMNTEAFF; DNA: TGTGCCAGCAGGGACAGGGGCGCCATGAACACTGAAGCTTTCTTT
size: -; J: TRBJ1-1; D: TRBD1; V: TRBV2; CDR3: CASSGQGVSAFF; DNA: TGTGCCAGCAGCGGTCAGGGGGTCTCGGCTTTCTTT
size: -; J: TRBJ1-1; D: -; V: TRBV12-3/TRBV12-4; CDR3: CASSLLGVTEAFF; DNA: TGTGCCAGCAGTCTCCTCGGAGTGACTGAAGCTTTCTTT
size: once; J: TRBJ2-1; D: TRBD2; V: TRBV24-1; CDR3: CATSKAGGSYNEQFF; DNA: TGTGCCACCAGTAAGGCGGGAGGGTCCTACAATGAGCAGTTCTTC
size: -; J: TRBJ2-7; D: TRBD2; V: TRBV11-3; CDR3: CASSLDSAGGPGEQYF; DNA: TGTGCCAGCAGCTTAGACTCTGCGGGAGGTCCGGGAGAGCAGTACTTC
size: -; J: TRBJ1-5; D: TRBD1; V: TRBV30; CDR3: CAFGQDSNQPQHF; DNA: TGTGCCTTCGGACAGGATAGCAATCAGCCCCAGCATTTT